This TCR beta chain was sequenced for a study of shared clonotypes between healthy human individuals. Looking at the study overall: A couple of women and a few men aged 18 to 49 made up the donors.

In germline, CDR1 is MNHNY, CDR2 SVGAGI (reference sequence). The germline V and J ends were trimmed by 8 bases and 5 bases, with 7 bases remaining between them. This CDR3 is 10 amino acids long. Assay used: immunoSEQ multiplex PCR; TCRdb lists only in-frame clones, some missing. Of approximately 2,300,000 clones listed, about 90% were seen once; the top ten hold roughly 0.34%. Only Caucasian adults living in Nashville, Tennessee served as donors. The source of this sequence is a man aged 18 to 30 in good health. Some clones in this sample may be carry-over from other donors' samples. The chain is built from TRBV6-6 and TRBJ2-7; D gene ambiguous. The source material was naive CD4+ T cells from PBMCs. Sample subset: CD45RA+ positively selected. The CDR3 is CASQRDEQYF. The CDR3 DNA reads TGTGCCAGCCAGAGAGACGAGCAGTACTTC.